The 27 T cell receptor beta chains reported below all come from one sample, sequenced in a study of cytomegalovirus exposure and HLA in healthy donors. PCR primers comprised 60 Vbeta and 13 Jbeta primers. Using immunoSEQ multiplex PCR, the repertoire was profiled, and TCRdb retains in-frame clones only, with some absent. Among 150,000 to 200,000 clones listed, around 80% were seen once. Input material: PBMCs. These receptors were collected from a woman aged 40 to 55 in good health and CMV-seronegative.

The genes are TRBV15 and TRBJ2-7; 10 bases align to TRBD1. The length of the CDR3 is 15 residues. V shed 5 bases, J shed 2 bases, and the junction held 6 bases outside the gene matches. Germline V gene lookup returns CDR1 LNHNV and CDR2 YYDKDF (reference sequence). The CDR3 DNA sequence: TGTGCCACCAGCTTAGGACAGGGGGGTGCCTACGAGCAGTACTTC. It yields the protein CATSLGQGGAYEQYF.

The chain joins TRBV5-6 to TRBJ2-7; tentative D call: TRBD1 (5 bases). This CDR3 is 13 amino acids long. Germline V CDR1 and CDR2: SGHDT, YYEEEE. Between the trimmed V and J ends, which lost 4 bases and 1 base, there was a span of 9 bases. The CDR3 loop is CASSGQGSYEQYF. In DNA, the CDR3 is TGTGCCAGCAGCGGTCAGGGTTCCTACGAGCAGTACTTC.

The V call is TRBV19, the J call TRBJ1-4, with D tentatively TRBD1 (6 bases). The V gene's germline CDR1 is LNHDA and CDR2 SQIVND (reference sequence). Trimming removed 6 bases from V and 0 bases from J, with 11 bases in between. The CDR3 runs 15 residues. The CDR3 loop is CASRPGDATNEKLFF. Written as DNA, the CDR3 is TGTGCCAGTAGGCCAGGGGATGCAACTAATGAAAAACTGTTTTTT.

CDR3 loop: CAISGTGRSYGYTF. Written as DNA, the CDR3 is TGTGCCATCAGTGGGACAGGAAGGAGCTATGGCTACACCTTC. J is TRBJ1-2 and V is TRBV10-3; 7 positions match TRBD1. Germline V lookup: CDR1 ENHRY, CDR2 SYGVKD. There are 14 residues in the CDR3. Trimming cost V 4 bases and J 4 bases; bases outside gene matches: 6.

The V and J genes are TRBV7-6 and TRBJ1-2; tentatively, D is TRBD1 (5 bases). This CDR3 has 11 residues. CDR1 is SGHVS, CDR2 FNYEAQ, per germline. The germline V and J ends were trimmed by 6 bases and 8 bases, with 10 bases remaining between them. The CDR3 DNA reads TGTGCCAGCAGAGGGGTTGGAGGCTACACCTTC. Translation gives CASRGVGGYTF.

This clone was seen only a few times. The V and J genes are TRBV19 and TRBJ2-5, with 9 bases fitting TRBD2. CDR3 size: 15 residues. After removal of 4 bases from V and 5 bases from J, the junction contained 8 bases not matched to a gene. CDR1 and CDR2 from the germline V gene are LNHDA and SQIVND (reference sequence). CDR3 residues: CASSRALGLAETQYF. The CDR3 coding sequence is TGTGCCAGTAGTAGGGCACTCGGACTAGCGGAGACCCAGTACTTC.

The V gene is TRBV11-2, the J gene TRBJ1-1; no definite D call. Trimming took off 3 bases at V and 4 bases at J, with 12 bases between the two ends. The CDR3 contains 14 residues. Germline values: CDR1 SGHAT, CDR2 FQNNGV. The CDR3 region is CASSFRGLFTEAFF. For the CDR3, the DNA is TGTGCCAGCAGCTTTCGAGGGCTGTTCACTGAAGCTTTCTTT. Supplemented by reference TRBV11-2 and TRBJ1-1, the full variable domain reads EAGVAQSPRYKIIEKRQSVAFWCNPISGHATLYWYQQILGQGPKLLIQFQNNGVVDDSQLPKDRFSAERLKGVDSTLKIQPAKLEDSAVYLCASSFRGLFTEAFFGQGTRLTVV.

This clone was counted only a few times. The chain recombines TRBV13 with TRBJ2-2, with 7 bases identical to TRBD1. With V trimmed by 5 bases and J by 7 bases, 10 bases remained unmatched. The germline CDR1 and CDR2 sequences are PRHDT and FYEKMQ (reference sequence). This CDR3 has 15 amino acids. The chain's CDR3 is CASSLWTGVGGELFF. As DNA, the CDR3 is TGTGCCAGCAGCCTTTGGACAGGAGTTGGCGGGGAGCTGTTTTTT.

This clone was seen once. The V and J genes are TRBV9 and TRBJ1-3; D perhaps matches TRBD1 (5 bases). CDR3 length equals 16 residues. Germline V gene sequence: CDR1 SGDLS, CDR2 YYNGEE. V gave up 3 bases and J gave up 0 bases, with 13 bases separating them. The CDR3 DNA reads as TGTGCCAGCAGCGCCGGACACTACCTCTCTGGAAACACCATATATTTT. Translated: CASSAGHYLSGNTIYF.

The chain couples TRBV7-2 to TRBJ2-3, with TRBD2 identical over 13 bases. The germline gives CDR1 SGHTA, CDR2 FQGNSA. This CDR3 has 16 residues. With 7 bases clipped from V and 3 bases from J, the junction kept 7 bases outside the gene matches. CDR3 loop: CASTRTSGSRTDTQYF. The DNA for the CDR3 is TGTGCCAGCACGCGGACTAGCGGGAGTAGGACAGATACGCAGTATTTT.

The rearrangement joins TRBV9 to TRBJ2-2, with D possibly matching TRBD2 (5 bases). CDR3 length: 15 residues. V was pared by 3 bases and J by 0 bases, with 9 bases between. Germline-derived CDR1 and CDR2 are SGDLS and YYNGEE. Written as DNA, the CDR3 is TGTGCCAGCAGCGACCGGGGAGCGAACACCGGGGAGCTGTTTTTT. Translated, it gives CASSDRGANTGELFF.

CDR3: CASSLELAVSNTGELFF. Written as DNA, the CDR3 is TGCGCCAGCAGCTTGGAACTAGCGGTCTCGAACACCGGGGAGCTGTTTTTT. V and J are TRBV5-1 and TRBJ2-2; 8 bases line up with TRBD2. Germline lookup yields CDR1 SGHRS and CDR2 YFSETQ. J gave up 0 bases and V 0 bases, and 4 bases lay outside the gene matches. This CDR3 spans 17 amino acids.

J is TRBJ2-2 and V is TRBV11-3; D is undetermined. CDR1 and CDR2 from the germline V gene are SGHNT and YENEEA. With 4 bases removed from V and 4 bases from J, the gap between germline ends came to 7 bases. The CDR3 covers 13 residues. In nucleotides, the CDR3 is TGTGCCAGCAGCTCGGGTGTCACCGGGGAGCTGTTTTTT. The encoded protein is CASSSGVTGELFF.

The chain employs TRBV6-6 and TRBJ2-7, with unresolved D. The V gene's germline CDR1 is MNHNY and CDR2 SVGAGI (reference sequence). The CDR3 is 13 residues long. The CDR3 loop is CVTASVSSYEQYF. CDR3 bases: TGTGTCACAGCATCGGTGAGCTCCTACGAGCAGTACTTC.

The gene calls are TRBV5-5 and TRBJ1-1; no clear D gene. The ends were cut back, 4 bases at V and 3 bases at J, with 10 bases in the middle. The CDR3 is 13 residues long. Germline CDR1 SGHKS, CDR2 YYEKEE (reference sequence). For the CDR3, the DNA is TGTGCCAGCAGCCTATCGACATACACTGAAGCTTTCTTT. Translated, it gives CASSLSTYTEAFF.

This clone was counted only a few times. V usage is TRBV12-5 and J usage is TRBJ2-3; 13 positions match TRBD2. Germline loops: CDR1 LGHNT, CDR2 FRNRAP. Trimming took 6 bases from V and 6 from J; bases not matched to a gene: 12. The CDR3 runs 17 residues. CDR3 in amino acids: CASGPVPGLAGVDTQYF. DNA of the CDR3: TGTGCTAGTGGACCCGTACCCGGACTAGCGGGAGTTGATACGCAGTATTTT.

The V and J genes are TRBV13 and TRBJ1-6; the match to TRBD1 covers 7 bases. Germline trimming cut 5 bases from V and 4 bases from J; bases unmatched to any gene: 23. CDR3 length: 21 residues. Germline V gene lookup returns CDR1 PRHDT and CDR2 FYEKMQ (reference sequence). This chain's CDR3 is CASSHQGDLTGPSPYNSPLHF. The CDR3, as DNA: TGTGCCAGCAGCCACCAAGGGGACCTGACAGGGCCCAGTCCTTATAATTCACCCCTCCACTTT.

This sequence joins TRBV28 and TRBJ1-2; 9 bases line up with TRBD1. CDR1 and CDR2 from the germline V gene are MDHEN and SYDVKM. Trimming at V came to 3 bases and at J to 8 bases, leaving 7 bases not matched to a gene. CDR3 size: 14 residues. In DNA form, the CDR3 reads TGTGCCAGCAGTTTGTGGACAGGGGTTGAGGGCTACACCTTC. Protein product: CASSLWTGVEGYTF.

The J gene is TRBJ1-5, the V gene TRBV28; 7 bases line up with TRBD1. Germline-derived CDR1 and CDR2 are MDHEN and SYDVKM. This CDR3 is 15 amino acids long. Trimming cost V 7 bases and J 9 bases; bases outside gene matches: 15. CDR3 sequence: CASTRRGQSFWPQHF. In DNA, the CDR3 is TGTGCCAGCACTCGGAGGGGACAGAGCTTTTGGCCCCAGCATTTT. Using reference TRBV28 and TRBJ1-5 for the parts outside the CDR3, the full variable domain is DVKVTQSSRYLVKRTGEKVFLECVQDMDHENMFWYRQDPGLGLRLIYFSYDVKMKEKGDIPEGYSVSREKKERFSLILESASTNQTSMYLCASTRRGQSFWPQHFGDGTRLSIL.

V usage is TRBV13 and J usage is TRBJ1-4, with D unresolved. Trimming pared 0 bases from V and 4 bases from J, leaving 6 bases between. Per germline, CDR1 PRHDT and CDR2 FYEKMQ (reference sequence). CDR3 length: 14 amino acids. Here the CDR3 reads CASSLGEDNEKLFF. CDR3 in DNA: TGTGCCAGCAGCTTAGGGGAGGATAATGAAAAACTGTTTTTT.

The chain recombines TRBV7-2 with TRBJ2-7; no clear D gene. CDR3 length: 14 amino acids. Trimming stripped 4 bases from V and 5 bases from J, with 15 bases between. The germline CDR1 and CDR2 sequences are SGHTA and FQGNSA. The CDR3 sequence: CASSSNTRHHEQYF. The CDR3 DNA reads TGTGCCAGCAGCTCCAATACGAGGCACCACGAGCAGTACTTC.

This chain connects TRBV4-3 to TRBJ2-4; D is perhaps TRBD1 (5 bases). V shed 3 bases and J shed 1 base, with 16 bases lying between them. Germline values: CDR1 LGHNA, CDR2 YSLEER. The CDR3 has 17 residues. The CDR3 loop reads CASSHTPFRQAKNIQYF. As DNA, the CDR3 is TGCGCCAGCAGCCACACCCCTTTTCGACAGGCCAAAAACATTCAGTACTTC.

The V gene is TRBV7-2, the J gene TRBJ1-2; TRBD1 matches 8 bases. The germline CDR1 and CDR2 sequences are SGHTA and FQGNSA. The length of the CDR3 is 13 residues. V lost 4 bases, J lost 8 bases, and 6 bases stayed unmatched. For the CDR3, the DNA is TGTGCCAGCAGCTCCGGACAGGGCTACGGCTACACCTTC. Its protein product is CASSSGQGYGYTF. The entire variable domain, with the rest obtained from reference TRBV7-2 and TRBJ1-2, is as follows: GAGVSQSPSNKVTEKGKDVELRCDPISGHTALYWYRQSLGQGLEFLIYFQGNSAPDKSGLPSDRFSAERTGGSVSTLTIQRTQQEDSAVYLCASSSGQGYGYTFGSGTRLTVV.

This clone was observed a single time. V usage is TRBV7-2 and J usage is TRBJ2-1; 15 bases agree with TRBD2. Germline V lookup: CDR1 SGHTA, CDR2 FQGNSA. This CDR3 comprises 15 residues. The V segment lost 5 bases and the J segment 11 bases; nucleotides outside the gene matches: 7. The CDR3 is CASSHPGLAGGKQFF. CDR3 bases: TGTGCCAGCAGCCATCCGGGACTAGCGGGAGGCAAGCAGTTCTTC.

The chain combines TRBV5-6 with TRBJ2-7, with 13 bases lining up with TRBD2. CDR3 length equals 19 residues. With V trimmed by 3 bases and J by 0 bases, 12 bases remained unmatched. CDR1 and CDR2 from the germline V gene are SGHDT and YYEEEE. CDR3: CASSSPGSTSGRGSYEQYF. CDR3 nucleotides: TGTGCCAGCAGCTCACCCGGGTCTACTAGCGGGAGGGGCTCCTACGAGCAGTACTTC.

The chain uses TRBV11-2 and TRBJ2-1; D possibly corresponds to TRBD2 (6 bases). Germline V gene data show CDR1 as SGHAT and CDR2 as FQNNGV. The CDR3 has 15 residues. V lost 3 bases to trimming and J lost 4 bases, with 13 bases between them. DNA of the CDR3: TGTGCCAGCAGCTTTGGGACTCAGCATTACAATGAGCAGTTCTTC. This encodes CASSFGTQHYNEQFF.

The V call is TRBV9, the J call TRBJ2-5, with 7 bases that match TRBD2. Looked up from germline, CDR1 is SGDLS and CDR2 is YYNGEE. Trimming at V came to 2 bases and at J to 5 bases, leaving 9 bases not matched to a gene. The CDR3 sequence is 15 residues long. The CDR3 nucleotides are TGTGCCAGCAGCGTCACCGGGGGGATAGGTGAGACCCAGTACTTC. Protein sequence: CASSVTGGIGETQYF.